The clone carrying this TCR beta chain was observed a single time. This entry comes from a study of blood T cell repertoires in COVID-19. About the study: The United States, Italy and Spain provided the acute and convalescent COVID-19 samples. Nucleic acid was either cDNA or gDNA, and it came from T cells, B-cell-depleted T cells, or PBMCs.

V lost 1 base, J lost 3 bases, and 2 bases stayed unmatched. The germline V gene has CDR1 SGHDT and CDR2 YYEEEE. This CDR3 is built from 16 residues. Clones were read by immunoSEQ multiplex PCR, and TCRdb kept only the in-frame ones, dropping some. This sample carries 270,000 or so clones, 86% of them seen once, and the ten largest clones take approximately 8.2%. Sequencing input: peripheral blood. The chain recombines TRBV5-6 with TRBJ2-5; 14 nucleotides align to TRBD2. This clonotype was sampled from a man aged 40-55 years with active or convalescent COVID-19. Here the CDR3 DNA reads TGTGCCAGCAGCTTGCCGGGACTAGCGGGAGAAGAGACCCAGTACTTC. It codes for CASSLPGLAGEETQYF.